This is a list of T cell receptor beta chains from one sample in a study of radiotherapy plus CTLA-4 blockade in lung cancer. Profiled with immunoSEQ multiplex PCR; TCRdb holds only in-frame clones, not every one. Here the sample spans 55,000 or so clones, approximately 82% being singletons. The source was peripheral blood, collected from a patient treated with radiotherapy plus ipilimumab. These receptors all stem from a human donor with non-small cell lung cancer whose response to radiotherapy plus ipilimumab could not be evaluated. The CDR3 runs from the conserved cysteine through the conserved F or W. Each record gives: J gene, V gene, clone size, D gene, CDR3 length, CDR3 protein, CDR3 DNA. The D gene is left open where the match is weak. Clone size appears in some rows only: once, few, many, or a class for an expanded clone.

j_call: TRBJ1-2
v_call: TRBV21-1
clone_size: .
d_call: .
cdr3_length: 13
cdr3_aa: CASSKWRGDGYTF
cdr3_nt: TGTGCCAGCAGCAAATGGAGGGGAGATGGCTACACCTTC

j_call: TRBJ2-7
v_call: TRBV18
clone_size: .
d_call: .
cdr3_length: 14
cdr3_aa: CASSPRDFSYEQYF
cdr3_nt: TGTGCCAGCTCACCCCGGGACTTCTCCTACGAGCAGTACTTC

j_call: TRBJ2-1
v_call: TRBV29-1
clone_size: .
d_call: TRBD2
cdr3_length: 14
cdr3_aa: CSATHSGGRHEQFF
cdr3_nt: TGCAGCGCCACCCATAGCGGGGGTCGACATGAGCAGTTCTTC

j_call: TRBJ1-3
v_call: TRBV15
clone_size: .
d_call: .
cdr3_length: 17
cdr3_aa: CATSRLTGSSSGNTIYF
cdr3_nt: TGTGCCACCAGCAGACTGACAGGATCGAGCTCTGGAAACACCATATATTTT

j_call: TRBJ2-7
v_call: TRBV7-2
clone_size: .
d_call: TRBD2
cdr3_length: 17
cdr3_aa: CASSRRGGAGGRYEQYF
cdr3_nt: TGTGCCAGCAGCCGCCGTGGGGGGGCGGGAGGAAGGTACGAGCAGTACTTC

j_call: TRBJ2-7
v_call: TRBV6-6
clone_size: .
d_call: .
cdr3_length: 13
cdr3_aa: CASSYYTSYEQYF
cdr3_nt: TGTGCCAGCAGTTACTACACAAGCTACGAGCAGTACTTC

j_call: TRBJ1-1
v_call: TRBV19
clone_size: .
d_call: TRBD1
cdr3_length: 14
cdr3_aa: CASSPRQGSAEAFF
cdr3_nt: TGTGCCAGTAGTCCCCGACAGGGGAGCGCTGAAGCTTTCTTT

j_call: TRBJ1-6
v_call: TRBV5-5
clone_size: .
d_call: .
cdr3_length: 16
cdr3_aa: CASSLGGASYNSPLHF
cdr3_nt: TGTGCCAGCAGCTTGGGCGGGGCCTCCTATAATTCACCCCTCCACTTT

j_call: TRBJ1-2
v_call: TRBV7-2
clone_size: .
d_call: .
cdr3_length: 13
cdr3_aa: CASTLGDRYGYTF
cdr3_nt: TGTGCCAGCACTCTCGGGGATCGGTATGGCTACACCTTC

j_call: TRBJ1-5
v_call: TRBV29-1
clone_size: few
d_call: .
cdr3_length: 13
cdr3_aa: CSVSGGYNQPQHF
cdr3_nt: TGCAGCGTTAGCGGGGGGTACAATCAGCCCCAGCATTTT

j_call: TRBJ1-4
v_call: TRBV18
clone_size: .
d_call: TRBD1
cdr3_length: 14
cdr3_aa: CASSQGGGDEKLFF
cdr3_nt: TGTGCCAGCTCGCAGGGGGGAGGAGATGAAAAACTGTTTTTT

j_call: TRBJ1-1
v_call: TRBV4-3
clone_size: few
d_call: .
cdr3_length: 12
cdr3_aa: CASSQERSEAFF
cdr3_nt: TGCGCCAGCAGCCAAGAAAGGAGTGAAGCTTTCTTT

j_call: TRBJ1-5
v_call: TRBV19
clone_size: .
d_call: TRBD1
cdr3_length: 16
cdr3_aa: CASRSTGLIGNQPQHF
cdr3_nt: TGTGCCAGTCGATCGACAGGGTTGATAGGCAATCAGCCCCAGCATTTT

j_call: TRBJ1-3
v_call: TRBV7-9
clone_size: .
d_call: .
cdr3_length: 14
cdr3_aa: CASSLERRGNTIYF
cdr3_nt: TGTGCCAGCAGCTTGGAAAGGAGGGGAAACACCATATATTTT

j_call: TRBJ2-7
v_call: TRBV6-5
clone_size: .
d_call: TRBD1
cdr3_length: 15
cdr3_aa: CASSLSGQLPYEQYF
cdr3_nt: TGTGCCAGCAGTCTGTCGGGACAGTTGCCCTACGAGCAGTACTTC

j_call: TRBJ2-5
v_call: TRBV23-1
clone_size: .
d_call: .
cdr3_length: 15
cdr3_aa: CASSQRGREQETQYF
cdr3_nt: TGCGCCAGCAGTCAAAGGGGGCGGGAACAAGAGACCCAGTACTTC

j_call: TRBJ2-7
v_call: TRBV18
clone_size: .
d_call: TRBD1
cdr3_length: 15
cdr3_aa: CASSPGTGNRYEQYF
cdr3_nt: TGTGCCAGCTCCCCCGGGACAGGGAATAGGTACGAGCAGTACTTC

j_call: TRBJ2-1
v_call: TRBV30
clone_size: .
d_call: .
cdr3_length: 13
cdr3_aa: CAWSRLSYNEQFF
cdr3_nt: TGTGCCTGGAGCAGACTGTCCTACAATGAGCAGTTCTTC

j_call: TRBJ2-7
v_call: TRBV5-1
clone_size: .
d_call: TRBD2
cdr3_length: 16
cdr3_aa: CASSLGGTSGVDEQYF
cdr3_nt: TGCGCCAGCAGCTTGGGGGGGACTAGCGGGGTGGACGAGCAGTACTTC

j_call: TRBJ2-7
v_call: TRBV6-5
clone_size: .
d_call: TRBD1
cdr3_length: 15
cdr3_aa: CASRPGTGGSYEQYF
cdr3_nt: TGTGCCAGCAGGCCCGGGACAGGGGGCTCCTACGAGCAGTACTTC

j_call: TRBJ2-5
v_call: TRBV27
clone_size: .
d_call: .
cdr3_length: 12
cdr3_aa: CASSPDQETQYF
cdr3_nt: TGTGCCAGCAGCCCAGATCAAGAGACCCAGTACTTC

j_call: TRBJ2-7
v_call: TRBV2
clone_size: .
d_call: TRBD1
cdr3_length: 14
cdr3_aa: CASSVGQGHSEQYF
cdr3_nt: TGTGCCAGCAGTGTGGGACAGGGGCATAGCGAGCAGTACTTC

j_call: TRBJ2-3
v_call: TRBV28
clone_size: .
d_call: TRBD2
cdr3_length: 13
cdr3_aa: CASCGSGTDTQYF
cdr3_nt: TGTGCCAGTTGCGGGAGCGGCACAGATACGCAGTATTTT

j_call: TRBJ1-1
v_call: TRBV29-1
clone_size: .
d_call: TRBD1
cdr3_length: 15
cdr3_aa: CSVAPGQVPNTEAFF
cdr3_nt: TGCAGCGTCGCCCCGGGACAGGTCCCGAACACTGAAGCTTTCTTT

j_call: TRBJ2-2
v_call: TRBV9
clone_size: .
d_call: .
cdr3_length: 15
cdr3_aa: CASSAAPLRTGELFF
cdr3_nt: TGTGCCAGCAGCGCCGCCCCCTTGAGGACCGGGGAGCTGTTTTTT

j_call: TRBJ2-2
v_call: TRBV18
clone_size: once
d_call: .
cdr3_length: 16
cdr3_aa: CASSPRTVRNTGELFF
cdr3_nt: TGTGCCAGCTCACCAAGGACAGTTCGGAACACCGGGGAGCTGTTTTTT

j_call: TRBJ2-1
v_call: TRBV4-3
clone_size: .
d_call: TRBD2
cdr3_length: 15
cdr3_aa: CASSKASGAYNEQFF
cdr3_nt: TGCGCCAGCAGCAAGGCTAGCGGGGCCTACAATGAGCAGTTCTTC

j_call: TRBJ2-1
v_call: TRBV28
clone_size: .
d_call: .
cdr3_length: 14
cdr3_aa: CASSPVGAYNEQFF
cdr3_nt: TGTGCCAGCAGCCCTGTGGGCGCTTACAATGAGCAGTTCTTC

j_call: TRBJ2-2
v_call: TRBV10-3
clone_size: .
d_call: .
cdr3_length: 15
cdr3_aa: CAIKEVSENTGELFF
cdr3_nt: TGTGCCATCAAGGAGGTCAGCGAGAACACCGGGGAGCTGTTTTTT

j_call: TRBJ1-5
v_call: TRBV19
clone_size: .
d_call: TRBD1
cdr3_length: 15
cdr3_aa: CASSIRTGKNQPQHF
cdr3_nt: TGTGCCAGTAGTATTCGGACAGGGAAGAATCAGCCCCAGCATTTT

j_call: TRBJ2-2
v_call: TRBV4-2
clone_size: .
d_call: TRBD2
cdr3_length: 16
cdr3_aa: CASSHPSGTNTGELFF
cdr3_nt: TGTGCCAGCAGCCATCCTAGCGGGACCAACACCGGGGAGCTGTTTTTT

j_call: TRBJ1-5
v_call: TRBV4-3
clone_size: .
d_call: .
cdr3_length: 15
cdr3_aa: CASSQEIQGSEPQHF
cdr3_nt: TGCGCCAGCAGCCAAGAAATACAGGGATCTGAGCCCCAGCATTTT

j_call: TRBJ2-5
v_call: TRBV27
clone_size: .
d_call: TRBD2
cdr3_length: 16
cdr3_aa: CASSKGLAITQETQYF
cdr3_nt: TGTGCCAGCAGCAAGGGACTAGCGATTACTCAAGAGACCCAGTACTTC

j_call: TRBJ2-7
v_call: TRBV5-1
clone_size: .
d_call: TRBD1
cdr3_length: 15
cdr3_aa: CASSWGDRSAYEQYF
cdr3_nt: TGCGCCAGCAGCTGGGGGGACAGGTCGGCCTACGAGCAGTACTTC

j_call: TRBJ2-3
v_call: TRBV11-2
clone_size: .
d_call: .
cdr3_length: 15
cdr3_aa: CASSLGPGSTDTQYF
cdr3_nt: TGTGCCAGCAGCTTAGGGCCGGGTAGCACAGATACGCAGTATTTT

j_call: TRBJ1-1
v_call: TRBV2
clone_size: .
d_call: .
cdr3_length: 14
cdr3_aa: CASSPGHPNTEAFF
cdr3_nt: TGTGCCAGCAGTCCGGGACACCCGAACACTGAAGCTTTCTTT

j_call: TRBJ2-7
v_call: TRBV7-9
clone_size: .
d_call: TRBD1
cdr3_length: 18
cdr3_aa: CASSLRGQGAFGNYEQYF
cdr3_nt: TGTGCCAGCAGCTTAAGGGGACAGGGGGCGTTCGGGAACTACGAGCAGTACTTC

j_call: TRBJ2-5
v_call: TRBV19
clone_size: .
d_call: TRBD2
cdr3_length: 16
cdr3_aa: CASSFGTSGGKETQYF
cdr3_nt: TGTGCCAGTAGTTTCGGGACTAGCGGGGGAAAAGAGACCCAGTACTTC

j_call: TRBJ1-5
v_call: TRBV19
clone_size: once
d_call: .
cdr3_length: 13
cdr3_aa: CASSLQENQPQHF
cdr3_nt: TGTGCCAGTAGTTTACAGGAGAATCAGCCCCAGCATTTT

j_call: TRBJ2-6
v_call: TRBV4-1
clone_size: .
d_call: TRBD1
cdr3_length: 18
cdr3_aa: CASSQEGTVPTGANVLTF
cdr3_nt: TGCGCCAGCAGCCAAGAGGGGACAGTTCCTACTGGGGCCAACGTCCTGACTTTC